The 15 T cell receptor beta chains below all came from one sample that was sequenced in a study of early T cells in non-severe SARS-CoV-2 infection. TCRdb re-analysed the 5' RACE reads in MiXCR, keeping a single row per CDR3 protein. The table lists 80,000 to 95,000 distinct CDR3 sequences, about 15% of them singletons, with around 0.5% in the top ten. Sample: whole blood. These receptors were obtained from an adult who was a healthcare worker with PCR-confirmed SARS-CoV-2 infection or an uninfected control (not recorded which).

This clonotype was found a few times. The rearrangement links TRBV11-2 to TRBJ2-2; possibly TRBD1 for D (5 bases). V was clipped by 1 base and J by 7 bases, with 16 bases between them. Germline CDR1 is SGHAT and CDR2 is FQNNGV. This CDR3 has 16 amino acids. The CDR3 DNA reads as TGTGCCAGCAGCTTAGGTCCCAAGGACACTGGCGGGGAGCTGTTTTTT. Residues: CASSLGPKDTGGELFF.

This chain joins TRBV11-2 and TRBJ1-2, with D hard to call. The CDR3 consists of 15 residues. The V gene's germline CDR1 is SGHAT and CDR2 FQNNGV. V dropped 0 bases and J dropped 5 bases, with 13 bases sitting between them. The chain's CDR3 is CASSLDVAATYGYTF. In DNA, the CDR3 is TGTGCCAGCAGCTTAGATGTTGCGGCTACTTATGGCTACACCTTC.

This clonotype showed up just once. A read error may be the cause here, since a much bigger clone is one base away. The final CDR3 position lacks the conserved phenylalanine or tryptophan, pointing to a likely read error. This chain uses TRBV18 with TRBJ1-1; no firm D call. The CDR3 has 12 amino acids. V shed 4 bases and J shed 7 bases, with 10 bases lying between them. CDR1 is KGHSH, CDR2 LQKENI, per germline. The DNA for the CDR3 is TGTGCCAGCTCACTCATGGGCTTTGAAGCTTTCATT. It translates to CASSLMGFEAFI.

This clonotype was seen at least ten times. The CDR3 reads CASSQFSNQPQHF. CDR3 coding DNA: TGTGCCAGCAGCCAATTTAGCAATCAGCCCCAGCATTTT. This chain joins TRBV14 and TRBJ1-5; no clear D. V was shortened by 2 bases and J by 0 bases, with 2 bases between the two germline ends. The V gene's germline CDR1 is SGHDN and CDR2 FVKESK. The length of the CDR3 is 13 residues.

This clonotype was picked up many times. The rearrangement uses TRBV5-6 and TRBJ1-2; TRBD1 matches 9 bases. CDR1 and CDR2 from the germline V gene are SGHDT and YYEEEE. The CDR3 covers 15 residues. With 3 bases clipped from V and 5 bases from J, the junction kept 8 bases outside the gene matches. CDR3 in amino acids: CASSYGQGRQYGYTF. CDR3 DNA: TGTGCCAGCAGCTACGGACAGGGGCGGCAGTATGGCTACACCTTC.

This clonotype was detected a few times. The genes are TRBV6-1 and TRBJ1-3, with 9 positions matching TRBD1. The CDR3 runs 17 residues. Germline CDR1 and CDR2: MNHNS and SASEGT. V shed 5 bases, J shed 4 bases, and the junction held 12 bases outside the gene matches. CDR3 coding DNA: TGTGCCAGCAGTACACAACTGGGACAGGGAGTCGGAAACACCATATATTTT. As protein: CASSTQLGQGVGNTIYF.

This clonotype was counted between two and nine times. This chain joins TRBV12-3 or TRBV12-4 and TRBJ2-2; 11 bases match TRBD1. J gave up 6 bases and V 6 bases, and 6 bases lay outside the gene matches. The CDR3 extends over 15 amino acids. The CDR3 spells CASSRTGGMSGELFF. DNA of the CDR3: TGTGCCAGCAGCCGGACAGGGGGCATGTCCGGGGAGCTGTTTTTT.

This clonotype appeared many times. V and J are TRBV28 and TRBJ1-2, with 7 bases fitting TRBD1. This CDR3 comprises 17 residues. Trimming cost V 3 bases and J 0 bases; bases outside gene matches: 10. CDR1 and CDR2 from the germline V gene are MDHEN and SYDVKM. This CDR3 reads CASSFVAGQGANYGYTF. DNA of the CDR3: TGTGCCAGCAGTTTTGTCGCAGGTCAGGGGGCTAACTATGGCTACACCTTC.

The rearrangement joins TRBV6-6 to TRBJ1-2; D ambiguous. Germline assignment: CDR1 MNHNY and CDR2 SVGAGI (reference sequence). The V gene lost 6 bases and the J gene lost 0 bases, with 8 bases spanning the gap. The CDR3 runs 13 residues. In DNA form, the CDR3 reads TGTGCCAGCAGGAGCGGGTCTAACTATGGCTACACCTTC. This sequence encodes CASRSGSNYGYTF.

This clonotype was found many times. This sequence joins TRBV6-5 and TRBJ2-3; TRBD2 agrees at 11 bases. Trimming removed 6 bases from V and 5 bases from J; junction bases left unmatched: 10. This CDR3 region has 16 residues. Per the germline V gene, CDR1 is MNHEY and CDR2 is SVGAGI. The CDR3 sequence: CASRTVAGGPGDTQYF. CDR3 sequence (DNA): TGTGCCAGCAGAACCGTAGCGGGGGGGCCGGGAGATACGCAGTATTTT.

This clonotype was recorded a few times. This chain links TRBV7-6 with TRBJ2-1; tentatively, D is TRBD1 or TRBD2 (6 bases each). V dropped 1 base and J dropped 8 bases, with 15 bases sitting between them. The germline V gene has CDR1 SGHVS and CDR2 FNYEAQ. The CDR3 is 15 residues long. The CDR3 bases are TGTGCCAGCAGCTTAGGTTCCGGGGGCATCTATGAGCAGTTCTTC. This translates into CASSLGSGGIYEQFF.

This chain joins TRBV27 and TRBJ1-1; tentatively, D is TRBD1 (5 bases). V was pared by 3 bases and J by 3 bases, with 14 bases between. The CDR3 runs to 15 residues. Germline V gene sequence: CDR1 MNHEY, CDR2 SMNVEV (reference sequence). CDR3 loop: CASSLSWGGDTEAFF. DNA for the CDR3: TGTGCCAGCAGTTTGTCCTGGGGCGGCGACACTGAAGCTTTCTTT.

This clonotype has just a few counts. This rearrangement joins TRBV3-1 to TRBJ2-1, with 10 bases identical to TRBD2. The V segment lost 1 base and the J segment 6 bases; nucleotides outside the gene matches: 6. In germline, CDR1 is LGHDT, CDR2 YNNKEL (reference sequence). CDR3 length equals 16 residues. DNA for the CDR3: TGTGCCAGCAGCCAAGTAAGCCTAGCGGGGGCCAATGAGCAGTTCTTC. Translated: CASSQVSLAGANEQFF.

This clonotype was recorded a few times. The V and J genes are TRBV10-1 and TRBJ1-2; D call uncertain. CDR1 and CDR2 from the germline V gene are WNHNN and SYGVQD (reference sequence). This CDR3 contains 12 residues. V was cut by 3 bases and J by 8 bases, with 10 bases left in between. In DNA form, the CDR3 reads TGCGCCAGCAGTGACCTCCTCACCGGCTACACCTTC. This encodes CASSDLLTGYTF.

This clonotype was seen ten or more times. The chain combines TRBV5-1 with TRBJ2-1, with 10 positions matching TRBD2. The CDR3 is 16 amino acids. The trim removed 4 bases at V and 7 bases at J, leaving 11 bases unmatched. Germline assignment: CDR1 SGHRS and CDR2 YFSETQ. The DNA of the CDR3 is TGCGCCAGCAGCCTGGTCTCTAGCGGGGGAAGGAATGAGCAGTTCTTC. Translated: CASSLVSSGGRNEQFF.